One and the same sample provided the 8 T cell receptor beta chains below, sequenced in a study of cytomegalovirus exposure and HLA in healthy donors. Use of 60 Vbeta and 13 Jbeta primers characterized the PCR. Some clones are missing from TCRdb's copy, which holds only in-frame ones; the method was immunoSEQ multiplex PCR. The repertoire holds approximately 180,000 clones, with 75% to 90% as singletons. Sequencing was carried out using PBMCs. The origin of the receptors is a man younger than 40 in good health and CMV-seropositive.

The rearrangement links TRBV30 to TRBJ1-1; D not resolved. Between the trimmed V and J ends, which lost 0 bases and 3 bases, there was a span of 14 bases. The CDR3 spans 15 residues. The V gene's germline CDR1 is GTSNPN and CDR2 SVGIG (reference sequence). The chain's CDR3 is CAWSVPLGSDTEAFF. CDR3 sequence (DNA): TGTGCCTGGAGTGTCCCGCTAGGCAGCGACACTGAAGCTTTCTTT. The full variable domain, rest sourced from reference TRBV30 and TRBJ1-1, is SQTIHQWPATLVQPVGSPLSLECTVEGTSNPNLYWYRQAAGRGLQLLFYSVGIGQISSEVPQNLSASRPQDRQFILSSKKLLLSDSGFYLCAWSVPLGSDTEAFFGQGTRLTVV.

The rearrangement uses TRBV18 and TRBJ2-5; 10 nucleotides agree with TRBD2. This CDR3 comprises 15 residues. The junction had 3 bases not matched to a gene; V was cut back by 3 bases and J by 2 bases. Per germline, CDR1 KGHSH and CDR2 LQKENI. The CDR3 DNA sequence: TGTGCCAGCTCACCCACTAGCGGGGAGCAAGAGACCCAGTACTTC. Translating it yields CASSPTSGEQETQYF.

The chain couples TRBV7-9 to TRBJ2-5; D is undetermined. With 2 bases removed from V and 5 bases from J, the gap between germline ends came to 12 bases. CDR1 and CDR2 (germline): SEHNR, FQNEAQ (reference sequence). The CDR3 runs 14 residues. The CDR3 sequence is CASSLYPRWETQYF. CDR3 bases: TGTGCCAGCAGCTTATACCCTAGGTGGGAGACCCAGTACTTC.

J is TRBJ2-7 and V is TRBV5-1; 8 nucleotides line up with TRBD1. The length of the CDR3 is 14 residues. CDR1 is SGHRS, CDR2 YFSETQ, per germline. Germline trimming cut 0 bases from V and 3 bases from J; bases unmatched to any gene: 2. Here the CDR3 reads CASSLGRGLYEQYF. The CDR3 DNA sequence: TGCGCCAGCAGCTTGGGCAGGGGGCTCTACGAGCAGTACTTC.

The gene calls are TRBV4-2 and TRBJ2-2, with TRBD2 matching 11 bases. The germline V gene encodes CDR1 LGHNA and CDR2 YNFKEQ. The CDR3 runs 15 residues. Trimming cost V 4 bases and J 6 bases; bases outside gene matches: 4. The CDR3 loop reads CASSPSGRRAGELFF. CDR3 DNA: TGTGCCAGCAGCCCTAGCGGGAGGAGGGCCGGGGAGCTGTTTTTT.

The rearrangement links TRBV19 to TRBJ2-5, with D unresolved. CDR3 size: 14 residues. The V gene lost 3 bases and the J gene lost 1 base, with 9 bases spanning the gap. CDR1 is LNHDA, CDR2 SQIVND, per germline (reference sequence). As DNA, the CDR3 is TGTGCCAGTAGTATCCCTCACTCCCAAGAGACCCAGTACTTC. This translates into CASSIPHSQETQYF.

V is TRBV6-5 and J is TRBJ2-7, with D possibly TRBD2 on 7 matching bases. V gave up 6 bases and J gave up 4 bases, with 19 bases separating them. There are 15 residues in the CDR3. CDR1 is MNHEY, CDR2 SVGAGI, per germline. The CDR3 nucleotides are TGTGCCAGCAGCCCCTATATTGGGGGGGCGTACGAGCAGTACTTC. This encodes CASSPYIGGAYEQYF.

V gene TRBV5-1 combines with J gene TRBJ1-2; possibly TRBD1 for D (5 bases). Germline V lookup: CDR1 SGHRS, CDR2 YFSETQ. Trimming cost V 0 bases and J 2 bases, with 14 bases left between them. The CDR3 sequence is 16 residues long. The CDR3 sequence: CASSLAPGNRNYGYTF. As DNA, the CDR3 is TGCGCCAGCAGCTTGGCCCCCGGAAACAGGAACTATGGCTACACCTTC.